The rows below give T cell receptor beta chains drawn from one sample of a study of cytomegalovirus exposure and HLA in healthy donors. Using immunoSEQ multiplex PCR, the repertoire was profiled, and TCRdb retains in-frame clones only, with some absent. This table holds 130,000 to 150,000 clones, around three quarters found once. The sequencing input was PBMCs. All receptors derive from a man aged 35-49 years in good health and CMV-seropositive. The CDR3 runs from the conserved cysteine through the conserved F or W. The D gene is left open where the match is weak. Some rows mark clone size as missing; the rest say once, few, many or name a class of expanded clone.

TRBJ2-7	.	TRBV28	.	TGTGCTGCCCGCGGGGCCGACGAGCAGTACTTC	CAARGADEQYF
TRBJ1-2	.	TRBV7-2	TRBD1	TGTGCCAGCAGCTTTTATCTGACAGGGGGCTTTGGCTACACCTTC	CASSFYLTGGFGYTF
TRBJ1-5	few	TRBV28	TRBD1	TGTGCCAGCATCTCCGGACAGGGGCATCAGCCCCAGCATTTT	CASISGQGHQPQHF
TRBJ2-7	.	TRBV4-1	TRBD1	TGCGCCAGCAGCCGTGGCCCAGGGGGCGGCTACGAGCAGTACTTC	CASSRGPGGGYEQYF
TRBJ1-5	.	TRBV7-8	.	TGTGCCAGCAGCTCATTACAGGGTACCAATCAGCCCCAGCATTTT	CASSSLQGTNQPQHF
TRBJ1-4	.	TRBV28	TRBD1	TGTGCCAGCAGCGAGGGGGCGGGGAATGAAAAACTGTTTTTT	CASSEGAGNEKLFF
TRBJ2-3	.	TRBV27	.	TGTGCCAGCAGATATATAGGAGGAGATACGCAGTATTTT	CASRYIGGDTQYF
TRBJ2-7	.	TRBV11-2	.	TGTGCCAGCAGCTTAGGGAGCTCCTACGAGCAGTACTTC	CASSLGSSYEQYF
TRBJ2-5	.	TRBV19	TRBD2	TGTGCCAGTAGTCCACTAGCGGGAGGGGGGGCCCAAGAGACCCAGTACTTC	CASSPLAGGGAQETQYF
TRBJ2-5	.	TRBV19	.	TGTGCCAGTAGTTTCGACCAAGAGACCCAGTACTTC	CASSFDQETQYF
TRBJ2-3	.	TRBV19	TRBD2	TGTGCCAGTAGTTCCACTGAGGGAGGGTGGAATACGCAGTATTTT	CASSSTEGGWNTQYF
TRBJ2-2	.	TRBV19	.	TGTGCCAGTAGTGCGGGCCAAGCGAACACCGGGGAGCTGTTTTTT	CASSAGQANTGELFF
TRBJ1-3	.	TRBV18	TRBD1	TGTGCCAGCTCACCCCGGACAGGGGATGGAAACACCATATATTTT	CASSPRTGDGNTIYF
TRBJ2-1	.	TRBV14	.	TGTGCCAGCAGCTCCCGGGACTCGACCTACAATGAGCAGTTCTTC	CASSSRDSTYNEQFF
TRBJ2-1	few	TRBV7-2	.	TGTGCCAGCAGCTTAGGGGGCTACCCCTCCTACAATGAGCAGTTCTTC	CASSLGGYPSYNEQFF
TRBJ2-6	few	TRBV4-1	.	TGCGCCAGCAGCCCGCGAGGGAAGGTAGGGGCCAACGTCCTGACTTTC	CASSPRGKVGANVLTF
TRBJ1-1	.	TRBV19	.	TGTGCCAGTAGGGGACTACCAGGAGCGAACACTGAAGCTTTCTTT	CASRGLPGANTEAFF
TRBJ2-6	.	TRBV6-4	TRBD1	TGTGCCAGCAGAAGGGACAGGACGACTGCCTCTGGGGCCAACGTCCTGACTTTC	CASRRDRTTASGANVLTF
TRBJ1-2	.	TRBV30	TRBD1	TGTGCCTGGCTTCTTGGGGACAGGGGGCTCGGCTACACCTTC	CAWLLGDRGLGYTF
TRBJ1-1	.	TRBV13	.	TGTGCCAGCAGCTTAGAGGGGCAGAGTGAAGCTTTCTTT	CASSLEGQSEAFF
TRBJ2-1	.	TRBV5-1	.	TGCGCCAGCTCTAGGAGCTCCTACAATGAGCAGTTCTTC	CASSRSSYNEQFF
TRBJ1-1	.	TRBV29-1	.	TGCAGCGTCAAGGGGGGGTATAACACTGAAGCTTTCTTT	CSVKGGYNTEAFF
TRBJ1-2	few	TRBV27	TRBD1	TGTGCCAGCAGACCCATTCCGGGACAGGGGGGAAGTGGTGCGTCGATCTATGGCTACACCTTC	CASRPIPGQGGSGASIYGYTF
TRBJ2-3	.	TRBV21-1	.	TGTGCCAGCAGCAAAGCGCGGGAAAACACAGATACGCAGTATTTT	CASSKARENTDTQYF
TRBJ2-7	.	TRBV2	.	TGTGCCAGCAGTGGGCAGGGAATTCGCGAGCAGTACTTC	CASSGQGIREQYF
TRBJ2-4	.	TRBV29-1	TRBD2	TGCAGCGAATCACCTCCACTAGCGGGAGGCCGGGTGGCCAAAAACATTCAGTACTTC	CSESPPLAGGRVAKNIQYF
TRBJ1-1	.	TRBV6-7	TRBD1	TGTGCCGGCAGTCGAGGACAGGGACGCTACAGCACTGAAGCTTTCTTT	CAGSRGQGRYSTEAFF
TRBJ2-2	once	TRBV13	TRBD2	TGTGCCAGCAGCCCTAGGACTAGCGGGAGTTTCGGGGAGCTGTTTTTT	CASSPRTSGSFGELFF
TRBJ2-3	.	TRBV5-1	.	TGCGCCAGCAGCTTCAATCCGGGAATAGGAACAGATACGCAGTATTTT	CASSFNPGIGTDTQYF
TRBJ1-2	.	TRBV28	TRBD1	TGTGCCAGCAGTTTGGACAGGCCAAAAGGACAGAACGGGTACTATGGCTACACCTTC	CASSLDRPKGQNGYYGYTF
TRBJ2-1	.	TRBV19	TRBD2	TGTGCCAGTAGTACGACTAGCGGGAACAATGAGCAGTTCTTC	CASSTTSGNNEQFF
TRBJ2-3	.	TRBV18	TRBD2	TGTGCCAGCTCATCCCTAGCGGGCCCGTCTAGCACAGATACGCAGTATTTT	CASSSLAGPSSTDTQYF
TRBJ1-2	.	TRBV28	.	TGTGCCAGCCAAACCGGGGGGGCAGGGCTGGGATATGGCTACACCTTC	CASQTGGAGLGYGYTF
TRBJ2-7	.	TRBV2	.	TGTGCCAGCGGTCAGGAGGGAGTGGGACCCTACGAGCAGTACTTC	CASGQEGVGPYEQYF
TRBJ1-2	once	TRBV7-9	.	TGTGCCAGCAGCCCGCGGGAAGCCGGATCTAACTATGGCTACACCTTC	CASSPREAGSNYGYTF
TRBJ1-4	few	TRBV27	TRBD1	TGTGCCAGCAGCTCGGGACAGATCCTGTTTTTT	CASSSGQILFF
TRBJ2-2	.	TRBV7-8	TRBD2	TGTGCCAGCAGCTTAGTATTGGCGGGAGCCACCGGGGAGCTGTTTTTT	CASSLVLAGATGELFF
TRBJ2-7	.	TRBV6-5	TRBD2	TGTGCCAGCAGTTACTCTAGCGGGAGGTCCCACGAGCAGTACTTC	CASSYSSGRSHEQYF
TRBJ1-1	.	TRBV2	TRBD1	TGTGCCAGCAGCGAGGGACAGTGGGGAGCTTTCTTT	CASSEGQWGAFF
TRBJ2-4	.	TRBV5-6	.	TGTGCCAGCAGCTTTGGAGGGGCCCTAGCCAAAAACATTCAGTACTTC	CASSFGGALAKNIQYF
TRBJ2-1	.	TRBV5-1	.	TGCGCCAGCAGCTTTTCGCTAGAGGGTGTCGGCAATGAGCAGTTCTTC	CASSFSLEGVGNEQFF
TRBJ2-1	.	TRBV4-2	.	TGTGCCAGCAGCCAAGGACCGGGTGGGTTTGTTACTGACAATGAGCAGTTCTTC	CASSQGPGGFVTDNEQFF
TRBJ2-7	.	TRBV5-1	.	TGCGCCAGCAGCTTGTCGGGTTACGAGCAGTACTTC	CASSLSGYEQYF